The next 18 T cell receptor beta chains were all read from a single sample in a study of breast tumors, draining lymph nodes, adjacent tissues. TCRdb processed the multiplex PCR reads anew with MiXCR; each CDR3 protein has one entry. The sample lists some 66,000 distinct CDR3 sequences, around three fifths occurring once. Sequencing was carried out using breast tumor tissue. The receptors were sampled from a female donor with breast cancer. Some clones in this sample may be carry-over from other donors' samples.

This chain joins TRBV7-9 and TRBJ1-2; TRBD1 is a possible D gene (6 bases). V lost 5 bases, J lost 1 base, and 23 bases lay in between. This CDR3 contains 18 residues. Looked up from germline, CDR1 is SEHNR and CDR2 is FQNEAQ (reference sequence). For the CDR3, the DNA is TGTGCCAGCAGCCTCGCTTTCAGGGGCCGCCGACTTAACTATGGCTACACCTTC. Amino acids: CASSLAFRGRRLNYGYTF.

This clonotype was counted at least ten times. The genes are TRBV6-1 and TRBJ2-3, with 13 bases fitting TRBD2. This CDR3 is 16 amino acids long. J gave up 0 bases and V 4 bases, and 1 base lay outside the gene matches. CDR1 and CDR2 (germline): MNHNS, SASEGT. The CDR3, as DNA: TGTGCCAGCAGTGCACTAGCGGGGGGGAGCACAGATACGCAGTATTTT. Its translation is CASSALAGGSTDTQYF.

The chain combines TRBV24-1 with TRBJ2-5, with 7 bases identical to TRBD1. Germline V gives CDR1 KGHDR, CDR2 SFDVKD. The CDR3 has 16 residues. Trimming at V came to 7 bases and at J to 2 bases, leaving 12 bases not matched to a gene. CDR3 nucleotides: TGTGCCACCAGGGGTTCGGGGCAGGGGGATCAAGAGACCCAGTACTTC. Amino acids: CATRGSGQGDQETQYF.

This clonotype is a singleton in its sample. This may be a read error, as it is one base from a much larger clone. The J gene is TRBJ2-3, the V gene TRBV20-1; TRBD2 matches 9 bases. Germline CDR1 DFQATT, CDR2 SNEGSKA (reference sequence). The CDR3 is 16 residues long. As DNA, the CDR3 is TGCAGTGCTCCCTCCGGGGGGGCGGGGGGGGCAGATACGCAGTGTTTT. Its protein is CSAPSGGAGGADTQCF.

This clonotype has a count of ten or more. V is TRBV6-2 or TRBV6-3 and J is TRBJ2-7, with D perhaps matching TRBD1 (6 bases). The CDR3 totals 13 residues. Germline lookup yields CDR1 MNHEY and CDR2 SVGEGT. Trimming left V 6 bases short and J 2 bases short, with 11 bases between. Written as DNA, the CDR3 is TGTGCCAGCAGACGAACAGGGACCTACGAGCAGTACTTC. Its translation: CASRRTGTYEQYF.

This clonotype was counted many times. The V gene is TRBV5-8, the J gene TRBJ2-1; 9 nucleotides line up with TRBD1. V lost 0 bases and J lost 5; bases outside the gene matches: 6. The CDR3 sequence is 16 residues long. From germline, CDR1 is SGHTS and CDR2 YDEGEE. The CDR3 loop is CASSLGDRGTDNEQFF. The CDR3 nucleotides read TGTGCCAGCAGCTTGGGCGACAGGGGGACGGACAATGAGCAGTTCTTC.

CDR3 in DNA: TGCGCCAGCAGTGTATCCGGGACAGGGAATTCACCCCTCCACTTT. Amino acid sequence: CASSVSGTGNSPLHF. This chain uses TRBV10-2 with TRBJ1-6, with TRBD1 matching 9 bases. V dropped 4 bases and J dropped 7; count of bases not matched to a gene: 5. Germline V gives CDR1 WSHSY, CDR2 SAAADI. This CDR3 is 15 amino acids long.

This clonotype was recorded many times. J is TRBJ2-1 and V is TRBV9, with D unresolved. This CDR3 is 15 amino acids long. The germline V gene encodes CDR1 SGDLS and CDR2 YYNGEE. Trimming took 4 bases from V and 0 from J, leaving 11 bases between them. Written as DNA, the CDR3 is TGTGCCAGCAGCCACACACTTAGCTCCTACAATGAGCAGTTCTTC. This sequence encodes CASSHTLSSYNEQFF.

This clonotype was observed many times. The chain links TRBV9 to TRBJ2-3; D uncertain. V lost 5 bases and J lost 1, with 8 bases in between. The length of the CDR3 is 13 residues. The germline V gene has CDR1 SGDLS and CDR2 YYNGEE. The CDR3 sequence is CASSEEGTDTQYF. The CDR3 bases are TGTGCCAGCAGTGAAGAGGGCACAGATACGCAGTATTTT.

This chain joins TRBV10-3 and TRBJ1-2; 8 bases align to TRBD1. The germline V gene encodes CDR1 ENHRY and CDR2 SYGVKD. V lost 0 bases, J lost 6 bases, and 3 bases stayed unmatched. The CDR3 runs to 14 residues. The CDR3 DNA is TGTGCCATCAGTGAGTCGACAGGGGTCCATGGCTACACCTTC. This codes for CAISESTGVHGYTF.

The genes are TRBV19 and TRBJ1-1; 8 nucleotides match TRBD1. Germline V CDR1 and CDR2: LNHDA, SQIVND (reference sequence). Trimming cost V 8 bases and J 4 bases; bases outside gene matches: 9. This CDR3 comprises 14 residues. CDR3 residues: CASGRTGQFTEAFF. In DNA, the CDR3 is TGTGCCAGTGGTCGGACAGGGCAGTTCACTGAAGCTTTCTTT.

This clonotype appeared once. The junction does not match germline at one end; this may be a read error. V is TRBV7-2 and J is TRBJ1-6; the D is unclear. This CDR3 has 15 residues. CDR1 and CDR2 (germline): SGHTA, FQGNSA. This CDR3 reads CASGLGRWRNSPLHF. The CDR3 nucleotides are TGTGCCAGCGGCTTAGGTCGCTGGAGAAATTCACCCCTCCACTTT. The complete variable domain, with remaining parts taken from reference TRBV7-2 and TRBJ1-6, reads GAGVSQSPSNKVTEKGKDVELRCDPISGHTALYWYRQSLGQGLEFLIYFQGNSAPDKSGLPSDRFSAERTGGSVSTLTIQRTQQEDSAVYLCASGLGRWRNSPLHFGNGTRLTVT.

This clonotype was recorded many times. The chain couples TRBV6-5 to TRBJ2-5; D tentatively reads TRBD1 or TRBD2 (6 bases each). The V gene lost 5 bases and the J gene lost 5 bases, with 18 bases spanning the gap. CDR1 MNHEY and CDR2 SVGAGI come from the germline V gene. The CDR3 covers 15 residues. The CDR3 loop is CASSTDGGLRETQYF. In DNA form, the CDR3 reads TGTGCCAGCAGTACGGACGGGGGCCTGCGGGAGACCCAGTACTTC.

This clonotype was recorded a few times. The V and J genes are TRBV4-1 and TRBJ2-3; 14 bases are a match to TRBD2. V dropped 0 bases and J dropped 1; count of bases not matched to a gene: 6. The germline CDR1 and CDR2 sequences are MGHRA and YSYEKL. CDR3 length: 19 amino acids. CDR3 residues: CASSQDPPGLAGGTDTQYF. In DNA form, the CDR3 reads TGCGCCAGCAGCCAAGATCCACCGGGACTAGCGGGGGGCACAGATACGCAGTATTTT.

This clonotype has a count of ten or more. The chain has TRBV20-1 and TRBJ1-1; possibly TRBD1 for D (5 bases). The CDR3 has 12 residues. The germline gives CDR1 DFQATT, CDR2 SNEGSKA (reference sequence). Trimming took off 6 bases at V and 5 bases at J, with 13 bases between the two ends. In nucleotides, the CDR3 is TGCAGTGCGGGGGTATCGGGGACTGAAGCTTTCTTT. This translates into CSAGVSGTEAFF.

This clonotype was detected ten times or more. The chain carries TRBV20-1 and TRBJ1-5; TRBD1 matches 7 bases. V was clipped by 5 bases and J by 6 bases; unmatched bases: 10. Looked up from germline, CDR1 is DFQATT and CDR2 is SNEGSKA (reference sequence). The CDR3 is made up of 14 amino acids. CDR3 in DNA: TGCAGTGCTGCGGCTAACAGGGGTGGTCAGCCCCAGCATTTT. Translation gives CSAAANRGGQPQHF.

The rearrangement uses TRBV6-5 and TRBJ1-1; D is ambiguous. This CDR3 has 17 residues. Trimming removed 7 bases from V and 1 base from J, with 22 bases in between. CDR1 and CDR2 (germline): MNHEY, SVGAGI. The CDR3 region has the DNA TGTGCCAGCACGGAGAACCGAACCCAAGAGGAGAACACTGAAGCTTTCTTT. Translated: CASTENRTQEENTEAFF.

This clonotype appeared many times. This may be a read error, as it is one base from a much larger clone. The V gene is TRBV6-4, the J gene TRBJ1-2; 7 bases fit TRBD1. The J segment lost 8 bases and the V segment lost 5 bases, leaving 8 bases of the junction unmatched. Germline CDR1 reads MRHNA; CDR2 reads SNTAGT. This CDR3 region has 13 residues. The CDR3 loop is CASSPRQGEGYTF. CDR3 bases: TGTGCCAGCAGTCCCCGACAGGGAGAGGGCTACACCTTC.